This T cell receptor (beta chain) is drawn from a study of blood T cell repertoires in COVID-19. Study background: Sites across the United States, Italy and Spain contributed samples from acute and convalescent COVID-19. Sample material is recorded as cDNA or gDNA derived from T cells, B-cell-depleted T cells, or PBMCs.

The CDR3 has 13 amino acids. The germline V gene has CDR1 KGHSH and CDR2 LQKENI. J gave up 7 bases and V 3 bases, and 3 bases lay outside the gene matches. As to this clone: Other DNA sequences in this specimen translate into the identical CDR3.

TCRdb's table, derived via immunoSEQ multiplex PCR, lists solely in-frame clones and lacks some. Of around 230,000 clones listed, approximately 84% are singletons. While infection was still active, Seattle patients were enrolled and then followed longitudinally. The sample taken for sequencing was peripheral blood. This TCR derives from a man aged 45-65 years with COVID-19, enrolled during active disease. This chain uses TRBV18 with TRBJ2-7; 10 nucleotides match TRBD1. For the CDR3, the DNA is TGTGCCAGCTCACCGGGACAGGGGAGAGAGCAGTACTTC. Translated: CASSPGQGREQYF.